The rows below give T cell receptor beta chains drawn from one sample of a study of early T cells in non-severe SARS-CoV-2 infection. From the 5' RACE reads, TCRdb called clonotypes with MiXCR, one entry per CDR3 protein. The sample includes about 60,000 distinct CDR3 sequences, roughly 9.1% of them seen just once. What was sequenced was whole blood. Every receptor here comes from an adult who was a healthcare worker with PCR-confirmed SARS-CoV-2 infection or an uninfected control (not recorded which). Each CDR3 is given with its conserved first and last residue. Fields, in order: J gene, D gene, clone size, V gene, CDR3 protein, CDR3 DNA. The D gene is left open where the match is weak. Clone size is given for some rows only: seen once, a few or many times, or a class if the clone is expanded.

TRBJ2-7	TRBD1	many	TRBV6-1	CASSEGTGGSYEQYF	TGTGCCAGCAGTGAAGGTACAGGGGGCTCCTACGAGCAGTACTTC
TRBJ2-3	TRBD1	many	TRBV4-2	CASSQTTGGYTDTQYF	TGTGCCAGCAGCCAAACGACAGGGGGATACACAGATACGCAGTATTTT
TRBJ2-1	TRBD1	few	TRBV29-1	CSGIKHRGVLDEQFF	TGCAGCGGGATTAAGCACAGGGGTGTCTTGGATGAGCAGTTCTTC
TRBJ2-3	TRBD1	-	TRBV27	CASSLRDRGTDTQYF	TGTGCCAGCAGTTTAAGGGACAGGGGGACAGATACGCAGTATTTT
TRBJ2-7	TRBD2	many	TRBV10-3	CAISEDLAEEQYF	TGTGCCATCAGTGAGGATCTAGCGGAAGAGCAGTACTTC
TRBJ2-3	-	few	TRBV4-1	CASSLRVTSTDTQYF	TGCGCCAGCAGCCTTCGGGTTACTAGCACAGATACGCAGTATTTT
TRBJ2-7	TRBD1	few	TRBV20-1	CSASTGTEPYEQYF	TGCAGTGCTAGTACCGGGACAGAACCCTACGAGCAGTACTTC
TRBJ2-3	TRBD2	many	TRBV20-1	CSARDRVWGGAPTDTQYF	TGCAGTGCTAGAGATCGGGTGTGGGGAGGGGCTCCCACAGATACGCAGTATTTT
TRBJ2-2	-	few	TRBV11-2	CASSFIGGELFF	TGTGCCAGCAGTTTTATTGGCGGGGAGCTGTTTTTT
TRBJ2-7	TRBD2	few	TRBV28	CASSSPSGGTYEQYF	TGTGCCAGCAGTTCTCCTAGCGGGGGGACGTACGAGCAGTACTTC
TRBJ1-6	-	many	TRBV18	CASSPIEEGSPLHF	TGTGCCAGCTCACCCATCGAAGAGGGCTCACCCCTCCACTTT
TRBJ1-1	-	few	TRBV7-2	CASSLAHDPASEAFF	TGTGCCAGCAGCTTAGCCCACGACCCCGCATCTGAAGCTTTCTTT
TRBJ2-5	-	many	TRBV28	CASSSTGETQYF	TGTGCCAGCAGTTCTACGGGGGAGACCCAGTACTTC
TRBJ2-1	TRBD1	-	TRBV5-1	CASSQGDRDRVHEQFF	TGCGCCAGCAGCCAAGGGGACCGGGACAGGGTCCATGAGCAGTTCTTC
TRBJ2-7	TRBD2	-	TRBV20-1	CSAIREGRSEQYF	TGCAGTGCTATCCGGGAGGGCCGGAGCGAGCAGTACTTC
TRBJ2-1	TRBD2	many	TRBV6-2/TRBV6-3	CASRPRLADNEQFF	TGTGCCAGCAGACCCCGACTAGCGGACAATGAGCAGTTCTTC
TRBJ2-1	TRBD2	-	TRBV5-8	CASSLTSGRALNEQFF	TGTGCCAGCAGCCTGACTAGCGGGAGGGCCCTCAATGAGCAGTTCTTC
TRBJ2-7	TRBD2	-	TRBV5-8	CASSLLAGDVEQYF	TGTGCCAGCAGCTTGTTAGCGGGAGATGTCGAGCAGTACTTC
TRBJ1-1	-	-	TRBV7-8	CASSLGVVLGTEAFF	TGTGCCAGCAGCTTAGGTGTCGTACTGGGGACTGAAGCTTTCTTT
TRBJ2-4	-	many	TRBV7-2	CASSFSGQTRLASLAKNIQYF	TGTGCCAGCAGCTTCTCCGGACAGACGAGGCTAGCGTCCCTAGCCAAAAACATTCAGTACTTC
TRBJ2-1	TRBD1	many	TRBV4-2	CASSQERGRSYNEQFF	TGTGCCAGCAGCCAAGAAAGGGGGCGCTCCTACAATGAGCAGTTCTTC
TRBJ2-2	-	few	TRBV11-3	CASSLDGLEGNTGELFF	TGTGCCAGCAGCTTAGATGGGCTTGAAGGGAACACCGGGGAGCTGTTTTTT
TRBJ2-1	-	-	TRBV10-3	CAISESKTGVANEQFF	TGTGCCATCAGTGAGTCGAAGACGGGGGTCGCAAATGAGCAGTTCTTC